Shown below are 12 T cell receptor beta chains from a single sample sequenced in a study of blood T cell repertoires in COVID-19. TCRdb's copy holds only in-frame clones and misses some; the assay was immunoSEQ multiplex PCR. Of approximately 260,000 clones detected, around 86% appear once; the ten largest clones hold 3.6%. Input material: peripheral blood. The receptors come from a man aged 18-30 years with active or convalescent COVID-19.

V usage is TRBV7-9 and J usage is TRBJ2-3; 10 bases are a match to TRBD2. The V segment lost 6 bases and the J segment 4 bases; nucleotides outside the gene matches: 4. The CDR3 is made up of 14 amino acids. From germline, CDR1 is SEHNR and CDR2 FQNEAQ (reference sequence). The CDR3 DNA follows: TGTGCCAGCAGTCATAGCGGGAGGCCAGATACGCAGTATTTT. Its translation: CASSHSGRPDTQYF.

The gene calls are TRBV25-1 and TRBJ2-2; D unresolved. Per the germline V gene, CDR1 is MGHDK and CDR2 is SYGVNS. Trimming removed 4 bases from V and 5 bases from J, with 8 bases in between. CDR3 length: 13 residues. CDR3 residues: CASSVLLTGELFF. Written as DNA, the CDR3 is TGTGCCAGCAGTGTATTGCTAACCGGGGAGCTGTTTTTT.

The V call is TRBV7-2, the J call TRBJ2-7; 7 bases fit TRBD2. The CDR3 is 15 residues long. Per the germline V gene, CDR1 is SGHTA and CDR2 is FQGNSA. The ends lost 2 bases at V and 1 base at J; junction bases unmatched: 5. The chain's CDR3 is CASSLRGGSSYEQYF. CDR3 in DNA: TGTGCCAGCAGCTTAAGAGGCGGGAGTTCCTACGAGCAGTACTTC.

The chain uses TRBV19 and TRBJ2-7; 7 bases agree with TRBD1. V lost 7 bases, J lost 4 bases, and 10 bases stayed unmatched. CDR1 and CDR2 from the germline V gene are LNHDA and SQIVND (reference sequence). The CDR3 has 14 amino acids. The CDR3 sequence is CASTAGGGRYEQYF. CDR3 coding DNA: TGTGCCAGTACGGCAGGGGGTGGAAGGTACGAGCAGTACTTC.

J is TRBJ2-7 and V is TRBV3-1 (or the pseudogene TRBV3-2), with TRBD2 as a possible D gene (6 bases). Looked up from germline, CDR1 is LGHDT and CDR2 is YNNKEL (reference sequence). This CDR3 is 13 amino acids long. Between the trimmed V and J ends, which lost 2 bases and 7 bases, there was a span of 12 bases. CDR3 in amino acids: CASSQSRGLEQYF. The CDR3 DNA follows: TGTGCCAGCAGCCAATCTCGGGGGTTAGAGCAGTACTTC.

V usage is TRBV18 and J usage is TRBJ2-2; TRBD1 agrees at 9 bases. V shed 4 bases and J 1 base; nucleotides not matched to a gene: 1. Germline-derived CDR1 and CDR2 are KGHSH and LQKENI. The CDR3 has 15 residues. Written as DNA, the CDR3 is TGTGCCAGCTCACTGGGACAGGGGAACACCGGGGAGCTGTTTTTT. Amino acid sequence: CASSLGQGNTGELFF. The full variable domain, completed using reference TRBV18 and TRBJ2-2, is NAGVMQNPRHLVRRRGQEARLRCSPMKGHSHVYWYRQLPEEGLKFMVYLQKENIIDESGMPKERFSAEFPKEGPSILRIQQVVRGDSAAYFCASSLGQGNTGELFFGEGSRLTVL.

This chain links TRBV5-1 with TRBJ2-1; D is ambiguous. The CDR3 totals 15 residues. Germline assignment: CDR1 SGHRS and CDR2 YFSETQ. Trimming shortened V by 4 bases and J by 2 bases, and 13 bases separated the two germline ends. The CDR3 sequence is CASSQRRSPYNEQFF. The CDR3 coding sequence is TGCGCCAGCAGCCAAAGAAGGAGCCCCTACAATGAGCAGTTCTTC.

CDR3 nucleotide sequence: TGTGCCATCAGAGGCGCCGGGACAGGGGACGAGCAGTACTTC. Translating it yields CAIRGAGTGDEQYF. The chain is built from TRBV10-3 and TRBJ2-7, with 10 bases that match TRBD1. The J segment lost 5 bases and the V segment lost 6 bases, leaving 7 bases of the junction unmatched. Germline V gene sequence: CDR1 ENHRY, CDR2 SYGVKD. The CDR3 runs 14 residues.

The chain joins TRBV6-5 to TRBJ1-2, with unresolved D. Germline V gene lookup returns CDR1 MNHEY and CDR2 SVGAGI. Between the trimmed V and J ends, which lost 0 bases and 10 bases, there was a span of 15 bases. This CDR3 is built from 14 residues. The CDR3, as DNA: TGTGCCAGCAGTTACTCGATGGCAGAAAGTCCCTACACCTTC. It yields the protein CASSYSMAESPYTF.

The rearrangement uses TRBV30 and TRBJ1-2, with a tentative D call TRBD1 (6 bases). Germline CDR1 and CDR2: GTSNPN and SVGIG (reference sequence). The germline V and J ends were trimmed by 1 base and 4 bases, with 10 bases remaining between them. This CDR3 region has 13 residues. The CDR3 reads CAWSAQGFYGYTF. Here the CDR3 DNA reads TGTGCCTGGAGTGCCCAGGGGTTCTATGGCTACACCTTC.

The rearrangement uses TRBV10-3 and TRBJ1-5; no definite D call. The CDR3 is 15 residues long. V lost 8 bases to trimming and J lost 4 bases, with 18 bases between them. CDR1 and CDR2 from the germline V gene are ENHRY and SYGVKD. Here the CDR3 reads CAIRSGGQQNQPQHF. Here the CDR3 DNA reads TGTGCCATCCGGAGTGGAGGGCAGCAAAATCAGCCCCAGCATTTT.

J is TRBJ2-1 and V is TRBV28; a weak D match, TRBD2 (5 bases). The germline gives CDR1 MDHEN, CDR2 SYDVKM. The CDR3 loop spans 12 amino acids. V shed 5 bases and J shed 7 bases, with 9 bases lying between them. CDR3 loop: CASSPRTNEQFF. The CDR3 DNA reads TGTGCCAGCAGTCCGCGGACTAATGAGCAGTTCTTC.